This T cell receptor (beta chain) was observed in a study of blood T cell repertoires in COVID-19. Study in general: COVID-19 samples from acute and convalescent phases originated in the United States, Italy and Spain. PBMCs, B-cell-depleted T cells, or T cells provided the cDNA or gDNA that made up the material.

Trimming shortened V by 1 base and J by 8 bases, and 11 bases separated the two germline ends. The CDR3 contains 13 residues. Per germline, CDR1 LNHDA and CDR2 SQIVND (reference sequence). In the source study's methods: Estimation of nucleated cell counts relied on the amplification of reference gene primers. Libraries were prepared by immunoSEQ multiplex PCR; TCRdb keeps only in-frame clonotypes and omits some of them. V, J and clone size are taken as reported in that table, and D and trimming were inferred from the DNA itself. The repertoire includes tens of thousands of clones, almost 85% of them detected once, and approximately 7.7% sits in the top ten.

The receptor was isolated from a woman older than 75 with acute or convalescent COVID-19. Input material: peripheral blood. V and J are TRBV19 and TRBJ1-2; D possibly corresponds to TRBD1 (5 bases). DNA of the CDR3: TGTGCCAGTAGTATAGCAGGGCCCGGGGGCTACACCTTC. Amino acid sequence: CASSIAGPGGYTF.